The source of this T cell receptor beta chain is a study of post-analysis software for immune sequencing data. Turning to the study itself: Progressive-relapsing, secondary progressive and relapsing-remitting multiple sclerosis were among the disease courses included.

J lost 11 bases, V lost 5 bases, and 12 bases had no gene match. The CDR3 spans 14 residues. Per germline, CDR1 LGHDT and CDR2 YNNKEL (reference sequence). A word on this clonotype: Its target is unknown.

Researchers reported that TCR beta cDNA libraries carried unique molecular identifiers. Some 500,000 cDNA molecules were obtained from about 1 to 10 million T cells. TCRdb re-analysed the PCR reads in MiXCR, keeping a single row per CDR3 protein. Of about 500,000 distinct CDR3 sequences in the sample, 45% were seen once. Broader study findings: Controls had significantly higher normalized Chao1 diversity than multiple sclerosis patients. With F measure, samples from one preparation batch clustered together strongly. Elevated frequency relative to controls characterized roughly 5 TRBV segments in patients, TRBV5-6, TRBV5-1 and TRBV20-1 among them.

V gene TRBV3-1 combines with J gene TRBJ1-5; 7 bases match TRBD1. Sample: blood. This clonotype was obtained from a girl aged 10 to 17 with multiple sclerosis. As DNA, the CDR3 is TGTGCCAGCAGCGACAGGGCGCGGGGGTTGACCCAGCATTTT. It yields the protein CASSDRARGLTQHF.